The sequence of this TCR beta chain was determined in a study of CD8+ T cells in alopecia areata. Trimming pared 5 bases from V and 3 bases from J, leaving 14 bases between. The CDR3 runs 14 residues. CDR1 is MNHEY and CDR2 is SMNVEV in the germline V gene (reference sequence). Specified treatment: oral pan-JAK inhibitor, 5-10 mg twice daily. Following RNA extraction, reverse transcription yielded cDNA that acted as the sequencing template. The method was immunoSEQ multiplex PCR; TCRdb's version includes in-frame clones alone and lacks a portion of them. The repertoire consists of roughly 99,000 clones, with 84% occurring once and the leading ten covering around a quarter.

Sequences were derived from CD8+ T cells sorted from blood, sampled at week 24, from a patient treated with tofacitinib. The source is a human donor with alopecia areata. The chain links TRBV27 to TRBJ2-7; D is ambiguous. CDR3 bases: TGTGCCAGCAGTCCCCAGAGGCCGGGCTACGAGCAGTACTTC. Translated: CASSPQRPGYEQYF.